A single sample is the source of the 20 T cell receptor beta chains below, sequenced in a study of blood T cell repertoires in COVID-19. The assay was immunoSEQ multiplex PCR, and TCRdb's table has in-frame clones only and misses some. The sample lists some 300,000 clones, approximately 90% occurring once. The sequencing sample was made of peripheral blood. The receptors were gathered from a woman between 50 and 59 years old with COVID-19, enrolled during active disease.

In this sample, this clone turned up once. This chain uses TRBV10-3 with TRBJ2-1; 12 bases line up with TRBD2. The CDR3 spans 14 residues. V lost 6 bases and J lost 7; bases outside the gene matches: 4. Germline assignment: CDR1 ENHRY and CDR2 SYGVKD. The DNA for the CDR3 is TGTGCCATCAGGGGGACTAGCGGGTATAATGAGCAGTTCTTC. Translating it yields CAIRGTSGYNEQFF.

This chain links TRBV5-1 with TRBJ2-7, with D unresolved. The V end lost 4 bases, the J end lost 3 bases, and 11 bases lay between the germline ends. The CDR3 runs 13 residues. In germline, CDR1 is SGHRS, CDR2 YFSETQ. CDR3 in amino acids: CASSLTSYYEQYF. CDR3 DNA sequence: TGCGCCAGCAGCCTGACAAGTTACTACGAGCAGTACTTC.

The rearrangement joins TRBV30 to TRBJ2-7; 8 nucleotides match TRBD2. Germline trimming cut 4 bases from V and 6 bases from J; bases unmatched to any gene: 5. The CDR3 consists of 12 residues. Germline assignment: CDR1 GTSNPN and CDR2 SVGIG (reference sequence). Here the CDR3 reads CAWTGLASEQYF. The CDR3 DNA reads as TGTGCCTGGACCGGACTAGCTTCCGAGCAGTACTTC.

This CDR3 reads CASSGTPGALFF. CDR3 in DNA: TGTGCCAGCAGCGGGACACCAGGGGCCCTGTTCTTC. The genes are TRBV7-9 and TRBJ2-1, with D possibly being TRBD1 (6 bases). Trimming stripped 5 bases from V and 15 bases from J, with 17 bases between. CDR1 is SEHNR, CDR2 FQNEAQ, per germline (reference sequence). The CDR3 is 12 residues long.

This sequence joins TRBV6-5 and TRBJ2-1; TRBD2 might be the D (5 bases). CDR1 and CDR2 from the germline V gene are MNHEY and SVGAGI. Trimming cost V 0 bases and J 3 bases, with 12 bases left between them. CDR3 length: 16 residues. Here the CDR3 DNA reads TGTGCCAGCAGTTACTCGGCTAGCACAGACTACAATGAGCAGTTCTTC. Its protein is CASSYSASTDYNEQFF.

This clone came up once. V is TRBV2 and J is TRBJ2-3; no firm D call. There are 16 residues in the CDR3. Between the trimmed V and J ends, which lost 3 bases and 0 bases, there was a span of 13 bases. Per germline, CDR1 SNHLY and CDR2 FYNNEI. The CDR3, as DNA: TGTGCCAGCAGTGAGGGCCCCTTTCTTAGCACAGATACGCAGTATTTT. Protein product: CASSEGPFLSTDTQYF.

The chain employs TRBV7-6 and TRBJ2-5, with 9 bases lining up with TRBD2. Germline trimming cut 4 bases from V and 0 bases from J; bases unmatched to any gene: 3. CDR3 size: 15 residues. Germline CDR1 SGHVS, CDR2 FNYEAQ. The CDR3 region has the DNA TGTGCCAGCAGCTGGGCTAGCGGGAACCAAGAGACCCAGTACTTC. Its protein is CASSWASGNQETQYF.

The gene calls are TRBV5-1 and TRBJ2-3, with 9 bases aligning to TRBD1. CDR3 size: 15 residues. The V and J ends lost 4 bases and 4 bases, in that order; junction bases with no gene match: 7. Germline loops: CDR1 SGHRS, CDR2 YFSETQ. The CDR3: CASSRDRASADTQYF. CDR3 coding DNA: TGCGCCAGCAGCCGGGACAGGGCCTCCGCAGATACGCAGTATTTT.

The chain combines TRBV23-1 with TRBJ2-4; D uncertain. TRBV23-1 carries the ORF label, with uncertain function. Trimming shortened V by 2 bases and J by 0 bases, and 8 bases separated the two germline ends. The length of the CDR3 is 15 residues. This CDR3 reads CASSQQVAAKNIQYF. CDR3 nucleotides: TGCGCCAGCAGTCAACAAGTGGCAGCCAAAAACATTCAGTACTTC.

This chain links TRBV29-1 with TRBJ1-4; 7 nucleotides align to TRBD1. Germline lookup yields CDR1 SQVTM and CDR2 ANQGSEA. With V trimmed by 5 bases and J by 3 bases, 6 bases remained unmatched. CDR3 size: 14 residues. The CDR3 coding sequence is TGCAGCGTTACCGACAGGGCGGCTAATGAAAAACTGTTTTTT. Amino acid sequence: CSVTDRAANEKLFF.

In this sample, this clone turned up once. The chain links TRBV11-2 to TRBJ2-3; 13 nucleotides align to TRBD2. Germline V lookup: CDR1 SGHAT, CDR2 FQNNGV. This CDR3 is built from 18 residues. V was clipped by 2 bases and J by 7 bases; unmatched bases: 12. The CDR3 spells CASSLSIGTSGAFNTQYF. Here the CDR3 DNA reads TGTGCCAGCAGCTTATCGATAGGGACTAGCGGGGCCTTCAATACGCAGTATTTT.

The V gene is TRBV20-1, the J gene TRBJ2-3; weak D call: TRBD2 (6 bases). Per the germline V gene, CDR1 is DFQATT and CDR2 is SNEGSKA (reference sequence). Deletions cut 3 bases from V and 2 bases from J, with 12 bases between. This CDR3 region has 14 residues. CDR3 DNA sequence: TGCAGTGCTAGTATGGGGCGGGACACAGATACGCAGTATTTT. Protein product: CSASMGRDTDTQYF.

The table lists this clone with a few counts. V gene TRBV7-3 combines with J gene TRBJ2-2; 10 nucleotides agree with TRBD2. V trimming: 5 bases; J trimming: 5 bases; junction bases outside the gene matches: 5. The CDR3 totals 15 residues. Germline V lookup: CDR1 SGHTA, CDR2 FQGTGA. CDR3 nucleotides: TGTGCCAGCAGCATCTTAGCGGGAGGAACCGGGGAGCTGTTTTTT. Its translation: CASSILAGGTGELFF.

CDR3 protein: CATSRDGQGAYEQYF. The DNA for the CDR3 is TGTGCCACCAGCAGAGATGGACAGGGGGCTTACGAGCAGTACTTC. V usage is TRBV15 and J usage is TRBJ2-7; 11 bases are a match to TRBD1. The CDR3 length is 15 residues. CDR1 and CDR2 (germline): LNHNV, YYDKDF (reference sequence). J was trimmed by 4 bases and V by 0 bases; bases with no gene match: 2.

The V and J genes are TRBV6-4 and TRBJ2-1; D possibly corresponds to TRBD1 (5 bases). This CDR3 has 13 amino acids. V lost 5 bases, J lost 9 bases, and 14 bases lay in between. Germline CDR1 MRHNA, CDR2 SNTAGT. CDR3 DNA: TGTGCCAGCAGTCCCTTCGGACAAGGTGAGCAGTTCTTC. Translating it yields CASSPFGQGEQFF.

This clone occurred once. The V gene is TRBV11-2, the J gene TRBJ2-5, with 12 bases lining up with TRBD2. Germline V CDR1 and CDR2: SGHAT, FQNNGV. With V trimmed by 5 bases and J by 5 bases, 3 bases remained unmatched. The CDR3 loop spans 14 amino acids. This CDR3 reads CASSLTSGGETQYF. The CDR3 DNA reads TGTGCCAGCAGCCTCACTAGCGGGGGGGAGACCCAGTACTTC.

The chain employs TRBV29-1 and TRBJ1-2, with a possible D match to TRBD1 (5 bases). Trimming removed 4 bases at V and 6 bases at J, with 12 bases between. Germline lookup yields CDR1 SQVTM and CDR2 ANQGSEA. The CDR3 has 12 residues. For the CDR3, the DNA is TGCAGCGTTGGGGGCCAGGCTGATGGCTACACCTTC. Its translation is CSVGGQADGYTF.

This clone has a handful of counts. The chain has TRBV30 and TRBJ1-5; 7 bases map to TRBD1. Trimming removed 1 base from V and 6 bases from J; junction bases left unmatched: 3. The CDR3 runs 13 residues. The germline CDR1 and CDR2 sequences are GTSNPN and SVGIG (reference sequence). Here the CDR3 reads CAWSATGTQPQHF. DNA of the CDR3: TGTGCCTGGAGTGCGACAGGGACTCAGCCCCAGCATTTT.

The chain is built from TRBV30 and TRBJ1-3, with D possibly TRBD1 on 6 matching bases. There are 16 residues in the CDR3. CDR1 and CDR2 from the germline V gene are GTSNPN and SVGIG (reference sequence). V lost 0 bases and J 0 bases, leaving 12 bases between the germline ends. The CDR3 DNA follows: TGTGCCTGGAGTGTTTGGGACACAACCTCTGGAAACACCATATATTTT. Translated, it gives CAWSVWDTTSGNTIYF.

CDR3 in amino acids: CASSLPGGTGQPQHF. CDR3 coding DNA: TGTGCCAGCAGTTTGCCAGGGGGCACTGGTCAGCCCCAGCATTTT. This chain links TRBV6-1 with TRBJ1-5; 8 positions agree with TRBD1. V gave up 5 bases and J gave up 6 bases; unmatched junction bases: 9. Germline CDR1 and CDR2: MNHNS and SASEGT. The CDR3 consists of 15 residues.